One sample yielded the 17 T cell receptor beta chains listed below, sequenced in a study of pediatric ulcerative colitis. Assay used: immunoSEQ multiplex PCR; TCRdb lists only in-frame clones, some missing. The sample records tens of thousands of clones, 80% to 90% being singletons. Input material: blood. These receptors originate from a boy younger than 18 who was a control in a study of pediatric ulcerative colitis.

The chain has TRBV5-6 and TRBJ1-1; D gene uncertain. Per germline, CDR1 SGHDT and CDR2 YYEEEE. CDR3 size: 13 residues. V shed 0 bases and J shed 4 bases, with 7 bases lying between them. The CDR3 reads CASSLEAATEAFF. The CDR3 DNA reads as TGTGCCAGCAGCTTGGAGGCAGCCACTGAAGCTTTCTTT.

The V gene is TRBV5-4, the J gene TRBJ1-4; D is uncertain. CDR3 length: 11 residues. Germline V gene sequence: CDR1 SGHNT, CDR2 YYREEE (reference sequence). Trimming took off 5 bases at V and 8 bases at J, with 7 bases between the two ends. CDR3 residues: CASSSAEKLFF. The CDR3 DNA is TGTGCCAGCAGTTCAGCAGAAAAACTGTTTTTT.

This chain links TRBV6-5 with TRBJ2-3, with D tentatively TRBD2 (5 bases). The germline gives CDR1 MNHEY, CDR2 SVGAGI. V lost 7 bases and J lost 8, with 10 bases in between. The CDR3 extends over 11 amino acids. In DNA form, the CDR3 reads TGTGCCAGCAATTCAGAGGGTACGCAGTATTTT. This gives the protein CASNSEGTQYF.

This chain connects TRBV19 to TRBJ2-1; 7 nucleotides align to TRBD2. The CDR3 consists of 15 residues. The junction had 3 bases not matched to a gene; V was cut back by 4 bases and J by 0 bases. Germline CDR1 and CDR2: LNHDA and SQIVND (reference sequence). This chain's CDR3 is CASSTIAGSYNEQFF. The CDR3 DNA is TGTGCCAGTAGTACCATAGCGGGCTCCTACAATGAGCAGTTCTTC.

The J gene is TRBJ2-1, the V gene TRBV5-1; tentatively, D is TRBD1 or TRBD2 (5 bases each). This CDR3 is built from 18 residues. The V gene lost 8 bases and the J gene lost 5 bases, with 29 bases spanning the gap. CDR1 and CDR2 (germline): SGHRS, YFSETQ. The CDR3 DNA sequence: TGCGCCAGGAGTCCCTTAATCTCCGGGGCCGATATTAACAATGAGCAGTTCTTC. It encodes CARSPLISGADINNEQFF.

The chain recombines TRBV11-2 with TRBJ2-3; D ambiguous. V dropped 5 bases and J dropped 0 bases, with 12 bases sitting between them. CDR3 length: 15 residues. Germline V gene sequence: CDR1 SGHAT, CDR2 FQNNGV. The DNA for the CDR3 is TGTGCCAGCAGCCCAACGGCTTATAGCACAGATACGCAGTATTTT. Amino acid sequence: CASSPTAYSTDTQYF.

This rearrangement joins TRBV2 to TRBJ1-5; no firm D call. This CDR3 is built from 14 residues. Trimming removed 2 bases at V and 7 bases at J, with 12 bases between. Germline V gene sequence: CDR1 SNHLY, CDR2 FYNNEI. CDR3 region: CASSEIRSTQPQHF. CDR3 in DNA: TGTGCCAGCAGTGAAATCCGCTCTACACAGCCCCAGCATTTT. The full variable domain, its missing parts supplied by reference TRBV2 and TRBJ1-5, is EPEVTQTPSHQVTQMGQEVILRCVPISNHLYFYWYRQILGQKVEFLVSFYNNEISEKSEIFDDQFSVERPDGSNFTLKIRSTKLEDSAMYFCASSEIRSTQPQHFGDGTRLSIL.

This chain joins TRBV6-1 and TRBJ2-6, with unresolved D. This CDR3 contains 15 residues. Trimming took 10 bases from V and 0 from J, leaving 13 bases between them. Germline CDR1 MNHNS, CDR2 SASEGT. The CDR3 here is CATEPQSSGANVLTF. Written as DNA, the CDR3 is TGTGCCACCGAACCCCAGTCCTCTGGGGCCAACGTCCTGACTTTC.

A single count supports this clone. The chain couples TRBV7-6 to TRBJ2-1; D not certain. This CDR3 has 16 residues. The V and J ends lost 0 bases and 0 bases respectively, with 9 bases between them. Germline CDR1 reads SGHVS; CDR2 reads FNYEAQ. The CDR3 nucleotides read TGTGCCAGCAGCTTAGCGTTCAGAGCCTCCTACAATGAGCAGTTCTTC. The encoded protein is CASSLAFRASYNEQFF.

This clone was recorded only once. This chain uses TRBV12-5 with TRBJ2-2; 9 nucleotides agree with TRBD1. Per the germline V gene, CDR1 is LGHNT and CDR2 is FRNRAP. V trimming: 4 bases; J trimming: 1 base; junction bases outside the gene matches: 4. The CDR3 consists of 16 residues. This CDR3 reads CASGSVTGGNTGELFF. Written as DNA, the CDR3 is TGTGCTAGTGGTTCGGTGACAGGGGGGAACACCGGGGAGCTGTTTTTT.

The chain couples TRBV18 to TRBJ1-3; no clear D. Germline V gene data show CDR1 as KGHSH and CDR2 as LQKENI. This CDR3 has 15 residues. The V end was cut by 2 bases, the J end by 2 bases, with 10 bases between. The CDR3 DNA reads TGTGCCAGCTCACCAAGCTCGGGAGCTGGAAACACCATATATTTT. Amino acid sequence: CASSPSSGAGNTIYF.

The chain combines TRBV9 with TRBJ1-1, with no clear D. Germline CDR1 SGDLS, CDR2 YYNGEE. The CDR3 consists of 14 residues. The V end was cut by 0 bases, the J end by 3 bases, with 9 bases between. Here the CDR3 reads CASSVASVHTEAFF. CDR3 nucleotides: TGTGCCAGCAGCGTAGCTTCAGTTCACACTGAAGCTTTCTTT.

The rearrangement links TRBV11-2 to TRBJ1-1; D uncertain. The V end was cut by 4 bases, the J end by 4 bases, with 13 bases between. The CDR3 length is 14 residues. Germline V gene lookup returns CDR1 SGHAT and CDR2 FQNNGV. CDR3 sequence (DNA): TGTGCCAGCAGCTCCGGACGATGGGGCACTGAAGCTTTCTTT. It translates to CASSSGRWGTEAFF.

The rearrangement links TRBV4-3 to TRBJ2-6; unclear D gene. Trimming shortened V by 0 bases and J by 3 bases, and 9 bases separated the two germline ends. Germline CDR1 and CDR2: LGHNA and YSLEER. The CDR3 is 16 residues long. CDR3 in amino acids: CASSQEYPVGANVLTF. CDR3 in DNA: TGCGCCAGCAGCCAAGAGTACCCAGTTGGGGCCAACGTCCTGACTTTC.

The CDR3 DNA is TGCGCCAGCAGCCCCTTTGATGACTCCTACAATGAGCAGTTCTTC. Encoded protein: CASSPFDDSYNEQFF. The J gene is TRBJ2-1, the V gene TRBV4-1; the D is unclear. V was cut by 4 bases and J by 0 bases, with 10 bases left in between. CDR1 is MGHRA, CDR2 YSYEKL, per germline. The CDR3 sequence is 15 residues long.

The gene calls are TRBV4-1 and TRBJ1-3; TRBD1 is a possible D gene (6 bases). The CDR3 totals 18 residues. CDR1 and CDR2 from the germline V gene are MGHRA and YSYEKL. With 1 base removed from V and 1 base from J, the gap between germline ends came to 17 bases. CDR3 protein: CASSQGEGRGASGNTIYF. CDR3 nucleotides: TGCGCCAGCAGCCAAGGAGAGGGGAGGGGGGCTTCTGGAAACACCATATATTTT.

This clone was seen once. V is TRBV7-8 and J is TRBJ2-1, with TRBD2 as a possible D gene (6 bases). V was pared by 3 bases and J by 1 base, with 25 bases between. The CDR3 totals 20 residues. Germline CDR1 SGHVS, CDR2 FQNEAQ. CDR3 sequence: CASSFMARRRDLFSYNEQFF. CDR3 sequence (DNA): TGTGCCAGCAGCTTTATGGCGAGGAGGAGGGACCTTTTTTCCTACAATGAGCAGTTCTTC. The full variable domain, with the rest looked up from reference TRBV7-8 and TRBJ2-1, is GAGVSQSPRYKVAKRGQDVALRCDPISGHVSLFWYQQALGQGPEFLTYFQNEAQLDKSGLPSDRFFAERPEGSVSTLKIQRTQQEDSAVYLCASSFMARRRDLFSYNEQFFGPGTRLTVL.